Listed below are T cell receptor beta chains from one sample, sequenced in a study of early T cells in non-severe SARS-CoV-2 infection. A single record per CDR3 protein comes from TCRdb applying MiXCR to the 5' RACE reads. The sample has some 48,000 distinct CDR3 sequences, 6.5% to 9.5% seen once. Sequencing was done on a sample of whole blood. These receptors were collected from an adult who was a healthcare worker with PCR-confirmed SARS-CoV-2 infection or an uninfected control (not recorded which). Both conserved end residues are part of each CDR3. D genes are given only for firm matches. Expanded clones are given a class, and other clones once, few, many or no size at all.

j_call: TRBJ2-3
clone_size: many
d_call: -
v_call: TRBV5-4
cdr3_nt: TGTGCCAGCAGCTCCACCACAGTAGCAACGCAGTATTTT
cdr3_aa: CASSSTTVATQYF

j_call: TRBJ1-2
clone_size: many
d_call: -
v_call: TRBV12-3/TRBV12-4
cdr3_nt: TGTGCCAGCAGTGCCCGGGGCACGGGCTATGGCTACACCTTC
cdr3_aa: CASSARGTGYGYTF

j_call: TRBJ2-7
clone_size: -
d_call: -
v_call: TRBV12-2
cdr3_nt: TGTGCAAGTCGCTTAGAAGGAACCGGGACGCTCGAGGAGTACTTC
cdr3_aa: CASRLEGTGTLEEYF

j_call: TRBJ1-5
clone_size: medium-sized
d_call: -
v_call: TRBV27
cdr3_nt: TGTGCCAGCAGTCCGGACAGTAGCAATCAGCCCCAGCATTTT
cdr3_aa: CASSPDSSNQPQHF

j_call: TRBJ2-5
clone_size: many
d_call: TRBD2
v_call: TRBV20-1
cdr3_nt: TGCAGTGCTAGAGATAATAGCGGGGTCCAAGAGACCCAGTACTTC
cdr3_aa: CSARDNSGVQETQYF

j_call: TRBJ1-1
clone_size: -
d_call: -
v_call: TRBV7-8
cdr3_nt: TGTGCCAGCAGCTACAGGATTAACACTGAAGCTTTCTTT
cdr3_aa: CASSYRINTEAFF

j_call: TRBJ1-6
clone_size: many
d_call: -
v_call: TRBV21-1
cdr3_nt: TGTGCCAGCAGCAGGGGCTTGTATAATTCACCCCTCCACTTT
cdr3_aa: CASSRGLYNSPLHF

j_call: TRBJ2-2
clone_size: -
d_call: -
v_call: TRBV10-2
cdr3_nt: TGCGCCAGCAGGAACAGGGAAAACACCGGGGAGCTGTTTTTT
cdr3_aa: CASRNRENTGELFF

j_call: TRBJ2-7
clone_size: -
d_call: -
v_call: TRBV12-3/TRBV12-4
cdr3_nt: TGTGCCAGCAGCCGGGACATCGGGACCTACGAGCAGTACTTC
cdr3_aa: CASSRDIGTYEQYF

j_call: TRBJ1-5
clone_size: many
d_call: -
v_call: TRBV7-2
cdr3_nt: TGTGCCAGCAGCTTGGCTTCTGGGTCTAGCAATCAGCCCCAGCATTTT
cdr3_aa: CASSLASGSSNQPQHF

j_call: TRBJ1-1
clone_size: many
d_call: TRBD1
v_call: TRBV12-3/TRBV12-4
cdr3_nt: TGTGCCAGCAGTACCTCTCGACAGGGTGGGACTGAAGCTTTCTTT
cdr3_aa: CASSTSRQGGTEAFF

j_call: TRBJ1-2
clone_size: -
d_call: -
v_call: TRBV19
cdr3_nt: TGTGCCAGTACCAAAGACAGCTATGGCTACACCTTC
cdr3_aa: CASTKDSYGYTF

j_call: TRBJ1-1
clone_size: few
d_call: -
v_call: TRBV7-2
cdr3_nt: TGTGCCAGCAGTCGTCTAAACAAGAACACTGAAGCTTTCTTT
cdr3_aa: CASSRLNKNTEAFF

j_call: TRBJ2-2
clone_size: many
d_call: TRBD2
v_call: TRBV20-1
cdr3_nt: TGCAGTGCTAGAGTTTGGCTAGCGGGGGTGAACACCGGGGAGCTGTTTTTT
cdr3_aa: CSARVWLAGVNTGELFF

j_call: TRBJ1-2
clone_size: many
d_call: -
v_call: TRBV20-1
cdr3_nt: TGCAGTGCTAGAGAGCCGGGGTCTAACTATGGCTACACCTTC
cdr3_aa: CSAREPGSNYGYTF

j_call: TRBJ2-3
clone_size: many
d_call: -
v_call: TRBV7-8
cdr3_nt: TGTGCCAGCAGCTATGGACTCTTACCTAGCACAGATACGCAGTATTTT
cdr3_aa: CASSYGLLPSTDTQYF

j_call: TRBJ1-6
clone_size: -
d_call: -
v_call: TRBV7-2
cdr3_nt: TGTGCCAGCAGCTTTCGGGGGGTTTCACCCCTCCACTTT
cdr3_aa: CASSFRGVSPLHF

j_call: TRBJ2-7
clone_size: -
d_call: TRBD2
v_call: TRBV2
cdr3_nt: TGTGCCAGTTCAATTGACGGGACTAGCGGGGAATACGAGCAGTACTTC
cdr3_aa: CASSIDGTSGEYEQYF

j_call: TRBJ2-3
clone_size: few
d_call: -
v_call: TRBV7-2
cdr3_nt: TGTGCCAGCAGCGTTATAGGGGGAGATACGCAGTATTTT
cdr3_aa: CASSVIGGDTQYF

j_call: TRBJ1-1
clone_size: many
d_call: -
v_call: TRBV28
cdr3_nt: TGTGCCAGCAGTCCCCACGGGGATAACACTGAAGCTTTCTTT
cdr3_aa: CASSPHGDNTEAFF

j_call: TRBJ2-1
clone_size: many
d_call: TRBD2
v_call: TRBV20-1
cdr3_nt: TGCAGTGCTAGGAATATGGGACTAGCGGGGGTTGAGCAGTTCTTC
cdr3_aa: CSARNMGLAGVEQFF

j_call: TRBJ1-6
clone_size: -
d_call: TRBD1
v_call: TRBV2
cdr3_nt: TGTGCCAGCAGCGGCGGGGACAGCAGCTCCTATAATTCACCCCTCCACTTT
cdr3_aa: CASSGGDSSSYNSPLHF

j_call: TRBJ2-2
clone_size: many
d_call: TRBD1
v_call: TRBV5-1
cdr3_nt: TGCGCCAGCAGCTCCACATTCGGGACAGCTTTGACCGGGGAGCTGTTTTTT
cdr3_aa: CASSSTFGTALTGELFF

j_call: TRBJ2-5
clone_size: few
d_call: TRBD1
v_call: TRBV29-1
cdr3_nt: TGCAGCGTTGACGCTCCGGGACAGGGAGAGACCCAGTACTTC
cdr3_aa: CSVDAPGQGETQYF

j_call: TRBJ1-6
clone_size: many
d_call: -
v_call: TRBV28
cdr3_nt: TGTGCCAGCAGTTCCCCGACAGAAGGTTCACCCCTCCACTTT
cdr3_aa: CASSSPTEGSPLHF

j_call: TRBJ1-2
clone_size: many
d_call: -
v_call: TRBV29-1
cdr3_nt: TGCAGCGTTGGACAGCCAAGCTATGGCTACACCTTC
cdr3_aa: CSVGQPSYGYTF

j_call: TRBJ2-1
clone_size: many
d_call: -
v_call: TRBV20-1
cdr3_nt: TGCAGTGCCCTACCTACAGGGTATGAGCAGTTCTTC
cdr3_aa: CSALPTGYEQFF

j_call: TRBJ2-3
clone_size: many
d_call: TRBD1
v_call: TRBV2
cdr3_nt: TGTGCCAGCAGCCCTGGACAGGGCTTGTTCACAGATACGCAGTATTTT
cdr3_aa: CASSPGQGLFTDTQYF

j_call: TRBJ2-5
clone_size: -
d_call: -
v_call: TRBV11-2
cdr3_nt: TGTGCCAGCAGCTTAGACGGGGGACGCCAGATGGAGACCCAGTACTTC
cdr3_aa: CASSLDGGRQMETQYF

j_call: TRBJ1-1
clone_size: few
d_call: -
v_call: TRBV7-9
cdr3_nt: TGTGCCAGCAGCATCCCGACACTGAACACTGAAGCTTTCTTT
cdr3_aa: CASSIPTLNTEAFF

j_call: TRBJ1-1
clone_size: few
d_call: -
v_call: TRBV6-5
cdr3_nt: TGTGCCAGCAGTCCGGGGAGGACTGAAGCTTTCTTT
cdr3_aa: CASSPGRTEAFF

j_call: TRBJ1-2
clone_size: many
d_call: -
v_call: TRBV5-1
cdr3_nt: TGCGCCAGCAGCTTGGAAGGGTTCTATGGCTACACCTTC
cdr3_aa: CASSLEGFYGYTF

j_call: TRBJ1-5
clone_size: -
d_call: TRBD1
v_call: TRBV28
cdr3_nt: TGTGCCAGCAGGGCTAGGGACAGGGGAAATCAGCCCCAGCATTTT
cdr3_aa: CASRARDRGNQPQHF

j_call: TRBJ2-4
clone_size: many
d_call: TRBD1
v_call: TRBV4-3
cdr3_nt: TGCGCCAGCAGCCCCGTGGGACAGGGGATTGATAGGACCAAAAACATTCAGTACTTC
cdr3_aa: CASSPVGQGIDRTKNIQYF

j_call: TRBJ1-1
clone_size: -
d_call: TRBD1
v_call: TRBV11-2
cdr3_nt: TGTGCCAGCAGCCGAGACAGGGACACTGAAGCTTTCTTT
cdr3_aa: CASSRDRDTEAFF

j_call: TRBJ1-2
clone_size: -
d_call: TRBD1
v_call: TRBV7-8
cdr3_nt: TGTGCCAGCAGCACCGAAGGGGGCTTATACTATGGCTACACCTTC
cdr3_aa: CASSTEGGLYYGYTF

j_call: TRBJ2-3
clone_size: -
d_call: TRBD2
v_call: TRBV5-4
cdr3_nt: TGTGCCAGCAGAGCCGGGACTAGCTCAAGCACAGATACGCAGTATTTT
cdr3_aa: CASRAGTSSSTDTQYF

j_call: TRBJ2-3
clone_size: -
d_call: -
v_call: TRBV18
cdr3_nt: TGTGCCAGCTCACCCATGGGGGGCGACACAGATACGCAGTATTTT
cdr3_aa: CASSPMGGDTDTQYF

j_call: TRBJ1-6
clone_size: -
d_call: -
v_call: TRBV28
cdr3_nt: TGTGCCAGCAGACCCCCTTTCGGGACTGGGTCACCCCTCCACTTT
cdr3_aa: CASRPPFGTGSPLHF

j_call: TRBJ2-2
clone_size: few
d_call: -
v_call: TRBV7-2
cdr3_nt: TGTGCCAGCAGTTCTTCCCACCATACCGGGGAGCTGTTTTTT
cdr3_aa: CASSSSHHTGELFF

j_call: TRBJ1-4
clone_size: many
d_call: -
v_call: TRBV4-1
cdr3_nt: TGCGCCAGCAGCCAAGTGACGGGTGGGGATGAAAAACTGTTTTTT
cdr3_aa: CASSQVTGGDEKLFF

j_call: TRBJ1-5
clone_size: few
d_call: -
v_call: TRBV20-1
cdr3_nt: TGCAGTGCTAGAGAAGGGACAAACAATCAGCCCCAGCATTTT
cdr3_aa: CSAREGTNNQPQHF

j_call: TRBJ1-5
clone_size: -
d_call: -
v_call: TRBV4-1
cdr3_nt: TGCGCCAGCAGCCAAGATATTTTGAGAAGCAATCAGCCCCAGCATTTT
cdr3_aa: CASSQDILRSNQPQHF

j_call: TRBJ1-1
clone_size: many
d_call: -
v_call: TRBV20-1
cdr3_nt: TGCAGGGGGAGGGGTGCCCGATTAGTCTCTGAAGCTTTCTTT
cdr3_aa: CRGRGARLVSEAFF

j_call: TRBJ1-6
clone_size: few
d_call: TRBD1
v_call: TRBV10-3
cdr3_nt: TGTGCCATCAGGGCCATAGACAGGGGTAATTCACCCCTCCACTTT
cdr3_aa: CAIRAIDRGNSPLHF

j_call: TRBJ1-2
clone_size: many
d_call: -
v_call: TRBV11-2
cdr3_nt: TGTGCCAGCAGCCCGGGGTTGGAGAGCTATGGCTACACCTTC
cdr3_aa: CASSPGLESYGYTF

j_call: TRBJ1-1
clone_size: -
d_call: -
v_call: TRBV10-2
cdr3_nt: TGCGCCAGCAGTTGGACTCTGAACACTGAAGCTTTCTTT
cdr3_aa: CASSWTLNTEAFF

j_call: TRBJ2-3
clone_size: few
d_call: -
v_call: TRBV25-1
cdr3_nt: TGTGCCAGCAGTACCCTGGATGCAGGAGCCAGCACAGATACGCAGTATTTT
cdr3_aa: CASSTLDAGASTDTQYF